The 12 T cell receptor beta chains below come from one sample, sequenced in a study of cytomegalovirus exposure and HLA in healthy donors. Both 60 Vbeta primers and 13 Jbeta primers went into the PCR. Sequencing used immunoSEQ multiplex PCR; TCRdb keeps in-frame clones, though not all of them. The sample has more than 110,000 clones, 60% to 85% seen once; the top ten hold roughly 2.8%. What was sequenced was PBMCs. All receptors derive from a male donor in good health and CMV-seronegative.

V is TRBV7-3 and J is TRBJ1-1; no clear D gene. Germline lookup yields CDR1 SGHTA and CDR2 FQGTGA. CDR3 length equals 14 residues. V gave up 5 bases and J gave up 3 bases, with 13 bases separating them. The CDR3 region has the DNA TGTGCCAGCAGCCCCAGCCGGGAGGACACTGAAGCTTTCTTT. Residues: CASSPSREDTEAFF.

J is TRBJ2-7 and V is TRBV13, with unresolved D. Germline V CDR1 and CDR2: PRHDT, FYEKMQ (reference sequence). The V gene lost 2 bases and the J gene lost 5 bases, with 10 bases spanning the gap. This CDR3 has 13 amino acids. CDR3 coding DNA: TGTGCCAGCAGCTTACGACCGCAGGACGAGCAGTACTTC. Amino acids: CASSLRPQDEQYF.

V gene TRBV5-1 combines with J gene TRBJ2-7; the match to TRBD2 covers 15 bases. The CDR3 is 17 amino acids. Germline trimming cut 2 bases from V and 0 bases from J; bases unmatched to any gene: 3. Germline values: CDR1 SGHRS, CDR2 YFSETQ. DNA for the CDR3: TGCGCCAGCAGCTTTTCGGGACTAGCGGGAGGCTCCTACGAGCAGTACTTC. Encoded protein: CASSFSGLAGGSYEQYF.

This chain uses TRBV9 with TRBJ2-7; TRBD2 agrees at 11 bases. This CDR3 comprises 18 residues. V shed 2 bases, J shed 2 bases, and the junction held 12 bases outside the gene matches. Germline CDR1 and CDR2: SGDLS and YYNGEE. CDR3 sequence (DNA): TGTGCCAGCAGCGTTGACCTACTAACTAGCGGGAGACCCTACGAGCAGTACTTC. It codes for CASSVDLLTSGRPYEQYF.

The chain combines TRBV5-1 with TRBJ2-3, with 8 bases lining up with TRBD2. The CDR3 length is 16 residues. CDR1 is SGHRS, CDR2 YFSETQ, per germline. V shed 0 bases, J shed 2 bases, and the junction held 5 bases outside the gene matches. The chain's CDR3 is CASSLGLASSTDTQYF. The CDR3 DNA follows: TGCGCCAGCAGCTTGGGACTAGCGAGTTCCACAGATACGCAGTATTTT.

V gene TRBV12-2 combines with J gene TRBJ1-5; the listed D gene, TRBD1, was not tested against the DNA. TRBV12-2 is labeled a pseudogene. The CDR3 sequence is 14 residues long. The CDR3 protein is CASRDRVSNQPQHF. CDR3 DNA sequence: TGTGCAAGTCGCGACAGGGTTAGCAATCAGCCCCAGCATTTT.

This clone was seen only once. The CDR3: CASSPGGGLGNTIYF. Here the CDR3 DNA reads TGTGCCAGCAGCCCGGGGGGGGGACTCGGAAACACCATATATTTT. The rearrangement uses TRBV7-3 and TRBJ1-3; D may be TRBD1 (5 bases). Trimming removed 5 bases at V and 4 bases at J, with 15 bases between. Germline loops: CDR1 SGHTA, CDR2 FQGTGA. The length of the CDR3 is 15 residues.

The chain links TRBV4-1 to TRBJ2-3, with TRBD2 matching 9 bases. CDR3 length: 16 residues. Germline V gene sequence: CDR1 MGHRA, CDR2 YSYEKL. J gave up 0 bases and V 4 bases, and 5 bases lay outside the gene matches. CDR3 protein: CASSPLAGPSTDTQYF. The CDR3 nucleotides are TGCGCCAGCAGCCCCCTAGCGGGACCGAGCACAGATACGCAGTATTTT.

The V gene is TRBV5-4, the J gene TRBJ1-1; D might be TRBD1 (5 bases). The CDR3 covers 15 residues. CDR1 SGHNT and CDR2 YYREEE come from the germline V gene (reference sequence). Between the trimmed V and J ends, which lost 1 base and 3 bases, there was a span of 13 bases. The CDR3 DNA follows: TGTGCCAGCAGCTTGTTTGCAGGAGGGGACACTGAAGCTTTCTTT. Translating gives CASSLFAGGDTEAFF.

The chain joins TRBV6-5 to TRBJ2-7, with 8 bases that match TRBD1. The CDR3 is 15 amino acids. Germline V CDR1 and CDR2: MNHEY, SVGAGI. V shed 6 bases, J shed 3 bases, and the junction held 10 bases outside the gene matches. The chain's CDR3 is CASRTLTTGGYEQYF. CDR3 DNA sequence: TGTGCCAGCAGGACATTGACCACAGGGGGCTACGAGCAGTACTTC.

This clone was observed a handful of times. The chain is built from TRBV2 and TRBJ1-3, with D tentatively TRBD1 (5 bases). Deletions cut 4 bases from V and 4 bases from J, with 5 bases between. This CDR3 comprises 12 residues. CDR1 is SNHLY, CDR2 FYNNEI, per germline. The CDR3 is CASSGTGNTIYF. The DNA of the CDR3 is TGTGCCAGCAGTGGGACAGGAAACACCATATATTTT.

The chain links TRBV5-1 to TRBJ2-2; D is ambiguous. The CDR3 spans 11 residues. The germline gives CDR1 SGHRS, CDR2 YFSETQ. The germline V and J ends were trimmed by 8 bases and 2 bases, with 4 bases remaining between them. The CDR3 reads CASTNTGELFF. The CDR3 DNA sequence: TGCGCCAGTACTAACACCGGGGAGCTGTTTTTT.